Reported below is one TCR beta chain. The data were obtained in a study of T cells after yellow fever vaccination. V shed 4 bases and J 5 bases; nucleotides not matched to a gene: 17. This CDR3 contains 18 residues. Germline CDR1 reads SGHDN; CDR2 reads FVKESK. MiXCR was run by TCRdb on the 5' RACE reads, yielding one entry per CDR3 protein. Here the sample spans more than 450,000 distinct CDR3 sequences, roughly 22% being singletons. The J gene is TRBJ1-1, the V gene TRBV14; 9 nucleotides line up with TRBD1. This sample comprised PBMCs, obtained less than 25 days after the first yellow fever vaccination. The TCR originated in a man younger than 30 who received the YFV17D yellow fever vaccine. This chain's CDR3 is CASSLSRQGGTMRTEAFF. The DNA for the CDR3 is TGTGCCAGCAGCCTGTCCAGACAGGGGGGGACCATGAGGACTGAAGCTTTCTTT.